The 20 T cell receptor beta chains reported below all come from one sample, sequenced in a study of T cells in women clearing cervical HPV infection. Clones were read by immunoSEQ multiplex PCR, and TCRdb kept only the in-frame ones, dropping some. The sample has under 35,000 clones, and its top ten clones hold about 7.1%. The sequenced sample was blood buffy coat. All receptors derive from a woman aged 18 to 69 with a cervical HPV16 infection that either progressed to CIN3+ or cleared (not recorded which).

As to this clone: The CDR3 end lies 3 residues beyond the end of the read and is filled in from the germline J gene. The V call is TRBV5-4, the J call TRBJ2-1, with TRBD2 as a possible D gene (6 bases). CDR1 is SGHNT and CDR2 is YYREEE in the germline V gene (reference sequence). Trimming cost V 1 base and J 8 bases, with 13 bases left between them. This CDR3 has 14 residues. CDR3 DNA, as far as it was read: TGTGCCAGCAGCTTGACGGCGGGGACCCATGAG. It yields the protein CASSLTAGTHE. The entire CDR3 is CASSLTAGTHEQFF.

CDR3 protein: CASSYRQTNTEAFF. CDR3 bases read: TGTGCCAGCAGCTATAGACAGACGAACACTGAA. The J gene is TRBJ1-1, the V gene TRBV13; tentatively, D is TRBD1 (5 bases). From the germline J gene comes the end of the CDR3, since the read stops 3 residues before it. Germline assignment: CDR1 PRHDT and CDR2 FYEKMQ (reference sequence). V lost 4 bases and J 1 base, leaving 10 bases between the germline ends. The CDR3 is 14 amino acids.

On this clone itself: Coverage ceases 3 residues before the CDR3 finishes, and the germline J gene fills in the end. This chain uses TRBV6-2 or TRBV6-3 with TRBJ2-3; 8 bases match TRBD2. The germline V gene encodes CDR1 MNHEY and CDR2 SVGEGT. V was pared by 6 bases and J by 2 bases, with 10 bases of the junction left unmatched. The length of the CDR3 is 16 residues. The CDR3: CASSNKVAGFTDTQYF. CDR3 bases read: TGTGCCAGCAGCAACAAAGTAGCGGGATTCACAGATACG.

A note on this clone: Sequencing ends 3 residues short of the CDR3 end; the germline J gene provides the rest. The chain combines TRBV2 with TRBJ1-2, with a possible D match to TRBD1 (6 bases). Trimming removed 6 bases from V and 5 bases from J, with 22 bases in between. Germline V gene data show CDR1 as SNHLY and CDR2 as FYNNEI. The CDR3 totals 16 residues. The part of the CDR3 DNA that was read is TGTGCCAGCAGAGTTATTAGACAGGTGGCTAGGTATGGC. Residues: CASRVIRQVARYG. The whole CDR3 protein reads CASRVIRQVARYGYTF.

Its frequency marks this clone as medium-sized. The CDR3 end is not reached by the read, which stops 3 residues before it; the germline J gene fills it in. The V gene is TRBV5-1, the J gene TRBJ1-2; D possibly corresponds to TRBD1 (6 bases). The CDR3 runs to 17 residues. V lost 0 bases, J lost 0 bases, and 15 bases lay in between. Germline CDR1 reads SGHRS; CDR2 reads YFSETQ. The part of the CDR3 DNA that was read is TGCGCCAGCAGCTTGGAGAGGACAGAAGTTGCTAACTATGGC. This encodes CASSLERTEVANYG. From start to end, the CDR3 is CASSLERTEVANYGYTF. The full variable domain, its missing parts supplied by reference TRBV5-1 and TRBJ1-2, is KAGVTQTPRYLIKTRGQQVTLSCSPISGHRSVSWYQQTPGQGLQFLFEYFSETQRNKGNFPGRFSGRQFSNSRSEMNVSTLELGDSALYLCASSLERTEVANYGYTFGSGTRLTVV.

CDR3 protein: CASSPQGTGASPLHF. CDR3 DNA, as far as it was read: TGTGCCAGCAGCCCCCAGGGGACAGGGGCTTCACCC. This chain joins TRBV7-9 and TRBJ1-6, with TRBD1 matching over 10 bases. The CDR3 end lies 3 residues beyond the end of the read and is filled in from the germline J gene. The CDR3 spans 15 residues. V lost 5 bases and J lost 9; bases outside the gene matches: 7. Germline loops: CDR1 SEHNR, CDR2 FQNEAQ (reference sequence).

Notes on this clone: The CDR3 is cut off 3 residues early in the read; its end comes from the germline J gene. The chain couples TRBV18 to TRBJ1-2, with a weak D call TRBD1 (5 bases). The V end lost 4 bases, the J end lost 3 bases, and 9 bases lay between the germline ends. The CDR3 is made up of 13 amino acids. The germline V gene encodes CDR1 KGHSH and CDR2 LQKENI. CDR3 sequence: CASSQGPDYGYTF. CDR3 bases read: TGTGCCAGCTCACAGGGGCCGGACTATGGC.

A note on this clone: The read terminates 3 residues ahead of where the CDR3 ends, so the germline J gene completes it. The V call is TRBV6-4, the J call TRBJ2-3; 8 bases agree with TRBD2. V lost 0 bases, J lost 2 bases, and 4 bases stayed unmatched. The germline CDR1 and CDR2 sequences are MRHNA and SNTAGT. This CDR3 has 16 amino acids. The part of the CDR3 DNA that was read is TGTGCCAGCAGTGACTCGGGCGGGGGGTCCACAGATACG. Its protein is CASSDSGGGSTDT. From start to end, the CDR3 is CASSDSGGGSTDTQYF.

Comments on this clone: The read is 3 residues too short to cover the CDR3 end, so that end is filled in from the germline J gene. V and J are TRBV4-1 and TRBJ2-3; maybe TRBD2 (6 bases). V lost 5 bases and J lost 6, with 21 bases in between. The CDR3 is made up of 16 amino acids. Germline assignment: CDR1 MGHRA and CDR2 YSYEKL. The part of the CDR3 DNA that was read is TGCGCCAGCAGCTCTCATCCCTCCCCCGGGGGTGATACG. It translates to CASSSHPSPGGDT. The full CDR3 reads CASSSHPSPGGDTQYF.

CDR3 DNA (partial): TGCAGTGCCGAGGGGGAGGGCTCCTACGAG. Residues: CSAEGEGSYE. The full CDR3 sequence reads CSAEGEGSYEQYF. The chain combines TRBV20-1 with TRBJ2-7; weak D call: TRBD2 (7 bases). The read finishes 3 residues shy of the CDR3 end, and the germline J gene is used to complete it. The CDR3 extends over 13 amino acids. Trimming removed 6 bases from V and 0 bases from J, with 12 bases in between. The germline gives CDR1 DFQATT, CDR2 SNEGSKA (reference sequence).

In regard to this clone: The read falls 3 residues short of the CDR3 end, and the missing part is taken from the germline J gene. The chain has TRBV12-3 or TRBV12-4 and TRBJ1-6, with D perhaps TRBD1 (6 bases). CDR3 length: 14 residues. The germline V and J ends were trimmed by 8 bases and 10 bases, with 18 bases remaining between them. CDR3 DNA, as far as it was read: TGTGCCAGCCGCAAGGGACAACTCGAATCACCC. Protein: CASRKGQLESP. The whole CDR3 protein reads CASRKGQLESPLHF.

Comment on this clone: The read terminates 3 residues ahead of where the CDR3 ends, so the germline J gene completes it. The genes are TRBV11-2 and TRBJ2-7; possibly TRBD1 for D (7 bases). Germline V gene data show CDR1 as SGHAT and CDR2 as FQNNGV. The CDR3 has 15 residues. Trimming removed 5 bases from V and 1 base from J, with 15 bases in between. The sequenced part of the CDR3 DNA is TGTGCCAGCAGCCTCAGGGGGGACCGTTCCTACGAG. This codes for CASSLRGDRSYE. The full CDR3 reads CASSLRGDRSYEQYF.

Comments on this clone: The read ends 3 residues before the CDR3 terminus; that terminus is restored from the germline J gene. The V and J genes are TRBV5-1 and TRBJ1-6, with unresolved D. This CDR3 is built from 16 residues. V was pared by 5 bases and J by 1 base, with 13 bases between. Germline V CDR1 and CDR2: SGHRS, YFSETQ. The CDR3 is CASSPAAGSYNSPLHF. The covered CDR3 bases are TGCGCCAGCAGTCCGGCGGCGGGGTCCTATAATTCACCC.

A remark on this clone: The CDR3 goes on 3 residues after the read ends, and that part is filled in from the germline J gene. The chain combines TRBV6-2 or TRBV6-3 with TRBJ1-2; 9 bases are shared with TRBD1. V shed 4 bases, J shed 1 base, and the junction held 10 bases outside the gene matches. In germline, CDR1 is MNHEY, CDR2 SVGEGT. The CDR3 loop spans 17 amino acids. The CDR3 here is CASSSRGQGYFNYGYTF. CDR3 DNA (partial): TGTGCCAGCAGTTCCCGGGGACAGGGATACTTTAACTATGGC.

In the case of this clone: The read comes to an end 3 residues before the CDR3 does, leaving the germline J gene to fill in the end. The rearrangement joins TRBV7-6 to TRBJ1-1; tentative D call: TRBD1 (5 bases). The CDR3 sequence is 15 residues long. V lost 2 bases and J 3 bases, leaving 13 bases between the germline ends. CDR1 is SGHVS, CDR2 FNYEAQ, per germline. The CDR3: CASSLNYVGDTEAFF. The CDR3 bases that were read are TGTGCCAGCAGCTTAAATTACGTAGGGGACACTGAA.

Notes on this clone: The read stops 3 residues short of the end of the CDR3; the missing end is completed from the germline J gene. The chain recombines TRBV19 with TRBJ1-3; D not certain. Looked up from germline, CDR1 is LNHDA and CDR2 is SQIVND (reference sequence). This CDR3 spans 15 amino acids. The ends were cut back, 3 bases at V and 2 bases at J, with 11 bases in the middle. The DNA read from the CDR3 is TGTGCCAGTAGTATTGAAAAGCGAGCTGGAAACACC. It translates to CASSIEKRAGNT. The full CDR3 reads CASSIEKRAGNTIYF.

The CDR3 sequence: CASNLHLGQGDYGYTF. The CDR3 bases that were read are TGTGCCAGCAATTTGCACTTGGGCCAGGGGGACTATGGC. This chain uses TRBV28 with TRBJ1-2, with 7 nucleotides matching TRBD1. The read is 3 residues too short to cover the CDR3 end, so that end is filled in from the germline J gene. CDR1 is MDHEN and CDR2 is SYDVKM in the germline V gene. This CDR3 spans 16 amino acids. V shed 7 bases, J shed 3 bases, and the junction held 14 bases outside the gene matches.

With respect to this clone: The sequenced fragment ends 3 residues before the CDR3 boundary, so the rest is inferred from the germline J gene. The rearrangement joins TRBV20-1 to TRBJ2-1; tentatively, D is TRBD2 (6 bases). This CDR3 comprises 15 residues. Trimming took off 5 bases at V and 3 bases at J, with 17 bases between the two ends. Germline V gives CDR1 DFQATT, CDR2 SNEGSKA (reference sequence). The CDR3 sequence: CSALRPGLNYNEQFF. CDR3 bases read: TGCAGTGCTTTGAGACCGGGACTCAACTACAATGAG.

Worth noting for this clone: The read gets to within 3 residues of the CDR3 end, and the germline J gene fills in the rest. The rearrangement joins TRBV29-1 to TRBJ2-1; 8 positions agree with TRBD1. V gave up 3 bases and J gave up 4 bases; unmatched junction bases: 5. Germline V CDR1 and CDR2: SQVTM, ANQGSEA. The CDR3 runs to 14 residues. CDR3: CSVDVRGPYNEQFF. The covered CDR3 bases are TGCAGCGTTGATGTCAGGGGGCCTTACAATGAG.

About this clone: The read ends 3 residues shy of where the CDR3 ends; the end is completed using the germline J gene. The gene calls are TRBV6-1 and TRBJ1-1; 8 bases fit TRBD1. The CDR3 spans 14 residues. Trimming at V came to 4 bases and at J to 1 base, leaving 2 bases not matched to a gene. Germline V gives CDR1 MNHNS, CDR2 SASEGT. Here the CDR3 reads CASSVGQENTEAFF. CDR3 DNA (partial): TGTGCCAGCAGTGTGGGACAGGAGAACACTGAA.